This T cell receptor beta chain came from a study of T cells in Graves' hyperthyroidism and ophthalmopathy. RNA transcripts were the template for amplifying TCR beta CDR3 regions. RT-PCR in the first round (using the HTBI primer set) targeted the TCR CDR3. TCRdb ran MiXCR on the multiplex PCR reads and lists one entry per CDR3 protein. The sample has about 580,000 distinct CDR3 sequences; about 43% are singletons. Germline CDR1 reads SGHVT; CDR2 reads SQSDAQ. The V end was cut by 5 bases, the J end by 4 bases, with 15 bases between. The length of the CDR3 is 15 residues. This clonotype originated in a woman aged 18-35 years with Graves' hyperthyroidism. The sequenced material came from peripheral blood or thyroid tissue (not recorded which). V usage is TRBV7-4 and J usage is TRBJ1-5; D is perhaps TRBD1 (6 bases). The CDR3 loop is CASSPAGTRNQPQHF. CDR3 nucleotide sequence: TGTGCCAGCAGCCCCGCTGGGACAAGGAATCAGCCCCAGCATTTT. The complete variable domain, with remaining parts taken from reference TRBV7-4 and TRBJ1-5, reads GAGVSQSPRYKVAKRGRDVALRCDSISGHVTLYWYRQTLGQGSEVLTYSQSDAQRDKSGRPSGRFSAERPERSVSTLKIQRTEQGDSAVYLCASSPAGTRNQPQHFGDGTRLSIL.